A selection of T cell receptor beta chains follows, all from one sample in a study of metastatic and nonmetastatic thyroid tumors. TCRdb reprocessed the PCR reads via MiXCR. The sample holds 30,000 or so clones; 16% are singletons and the top ten take 4% to 5.5%. Sequenced sample: blood. The receptors shown here come from a female donor with papillary thyroid cancer or a benign thyroid nodule (not recorded which). Some clones in this sample may be carry-over from other donors' samples. CDR3s leave out the opening cysteine and the closing phenylalanine or tryptophan. A D gene is named only where the DNA matches it firmly.

d_call: .; cdr3_length: 14; v_call: TRBV24-1; j_call: TRBJ2-5; cdr3_aa: ATSDSKRDSQENQY
d_call: TRBD2; cdr3_length: 14; v_call: TRBV30; j_call: TRBJ2-1; cdr3_aa: AWSVSGLASYNEQF
d_call: .; cdr3_length: 12; v_call: TRBV20-1; j_call: TRBJ2-1; cdr3_aa: SAGRTSGRYEQF
d_call: .; cdr3_length: 15; v_call: TRBV28; j_call: TRBJ2-6; cdr3_aa: ASSLPGTDTGANVLT
d_call: .; cdr3_length: 16; v_call: TRBV29-1; j_call: TRBJ2-3; cdr3_aa: SVEALQEAGIRTDTQY
d_call: .; cdr3_length: 9; v_call: TRBV6-2/TRBV6-3; j_call: TRBJ2-1; cdr3_aa: ASSQGYEQF
d_call: .; cdr3_length: 11; v_call: TRBV2; j_call: TRBJ2-3; cdr3_aa: ASSVQGTDTQY
d_call: TRBD1; cdr3_length: 14; v_call: TRBV15; j_call: TRBJ1-2; cdr3_aa: ATSRYREGAHYGYT
d_call: .; cdr3_length: 12; v_call: TRBV5-4; j_call: TRBJ2-1; cdr3_aa: ASSLTLSYNEQF
d_call: TRBD1; cdr3_length: 10; v_call: TRBV20-1; j_call: TRBJ1-2; cdr3_aa: SAEGGAIGYT
d_call: TRBD2; cdr3_length: 13; v_call: TRBV5-4; j_call: TRBJ2-2; cdr3_aa: ASSLGLAETLELF
d_call: TRBD1; cdr3_length: 13; v_call: TRBV5-5; j_call: TRBJ2-7; cdr3_aa: ASSPHRGDSYEQY
d_call: .; cdr3_length: 11; v_call: TRBV11-3; j_call: TRBJ2-2; cdr3_aa: ASSLATTGELF
d_call: .; cdr3_length: 11; v_call: TRBV28; j_call: TRBJ2-1; cdr3_aa: ASSLGVWNEQF
d_call: .; cdr3_length: 13; v_call: TRBV7-9; j_call: TRBJ2-7; cdr3_aa: ASSLVSGDGYEQY